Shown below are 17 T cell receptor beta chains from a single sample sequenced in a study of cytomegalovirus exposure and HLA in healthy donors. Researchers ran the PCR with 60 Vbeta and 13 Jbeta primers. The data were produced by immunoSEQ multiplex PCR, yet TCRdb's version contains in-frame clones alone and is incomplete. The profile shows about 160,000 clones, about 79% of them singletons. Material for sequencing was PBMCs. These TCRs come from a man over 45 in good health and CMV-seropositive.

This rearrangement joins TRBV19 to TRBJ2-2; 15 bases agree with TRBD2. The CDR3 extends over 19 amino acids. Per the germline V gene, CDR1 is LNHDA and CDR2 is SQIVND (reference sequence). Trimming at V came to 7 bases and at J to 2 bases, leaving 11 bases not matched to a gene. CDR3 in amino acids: CASTPRTSGRGPNTGELFF. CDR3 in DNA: TGTGCCAGTACTCCGAGGACTAGCGGGAGGGGCCCCAACACCGGGGAGCTGTTTTTT.

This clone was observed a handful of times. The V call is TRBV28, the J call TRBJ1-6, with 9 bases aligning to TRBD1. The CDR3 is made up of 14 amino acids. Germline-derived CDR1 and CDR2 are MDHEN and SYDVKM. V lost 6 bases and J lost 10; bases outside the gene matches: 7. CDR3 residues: CASSSGTGRSPLHF. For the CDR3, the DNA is TGTGCCAGCAGCTCCGGGACAGGGCGATCACCCCTCCACTTT.

The CDR3 nucleotides read TGTGCCAGCAGCCCAAAACCGGACAGGAGCTCTGGAAACACCATATATTTT. Translating gives CASSPKPDRSSGNTIYF. The rearrangement links TRBV7-6 to TRBJ1-3; TRBD1 agrees at 7 bases. J lost 0 bases, V lost 5 bases, and 10 bases had no gene match. The CDR3 totals 17 residues. CDR1 is SGHVS, CDR2 FNYEAQ, per germline.

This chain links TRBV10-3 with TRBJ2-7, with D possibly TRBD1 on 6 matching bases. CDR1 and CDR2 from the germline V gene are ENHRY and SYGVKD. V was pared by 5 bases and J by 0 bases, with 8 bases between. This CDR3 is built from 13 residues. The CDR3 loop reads CAISPGHSYEQYF. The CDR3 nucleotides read TGTGCCATCAGTCCGGGACACTCCTACGAGCAGTACTTC.

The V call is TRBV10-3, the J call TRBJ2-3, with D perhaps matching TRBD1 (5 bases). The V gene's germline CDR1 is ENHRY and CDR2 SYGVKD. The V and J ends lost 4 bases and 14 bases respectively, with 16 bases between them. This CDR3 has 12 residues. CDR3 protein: CAISGEDTRPYF. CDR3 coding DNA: TGTGCCATCAGTGGCGAGGACACCCGCCCGTATTTT.

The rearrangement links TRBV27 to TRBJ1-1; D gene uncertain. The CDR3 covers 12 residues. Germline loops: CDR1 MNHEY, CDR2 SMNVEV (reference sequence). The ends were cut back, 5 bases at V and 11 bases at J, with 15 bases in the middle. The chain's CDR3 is CASSPYRGRAFF. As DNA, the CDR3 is TGTGCCAGCAGTCCCTATAGAGGCCGGGCTTTCTTT.

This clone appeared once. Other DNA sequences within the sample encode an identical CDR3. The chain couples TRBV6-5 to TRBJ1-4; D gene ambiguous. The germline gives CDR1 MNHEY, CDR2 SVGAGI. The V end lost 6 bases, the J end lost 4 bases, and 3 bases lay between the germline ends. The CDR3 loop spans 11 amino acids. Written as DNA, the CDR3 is TGTGCCAGCAGCCTTAATGAAAAACTGTTTTTT. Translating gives CASSLNEKLFF.

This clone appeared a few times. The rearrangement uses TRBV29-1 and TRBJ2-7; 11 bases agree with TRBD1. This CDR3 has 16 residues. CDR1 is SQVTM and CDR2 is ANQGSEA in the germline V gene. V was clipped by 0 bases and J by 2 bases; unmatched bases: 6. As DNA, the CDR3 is TGCAGCGTTGAAGATTGGGGGACAGGGGGAACCTACGAGCAGTACTTC. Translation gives CSVEDWGTGGTYEQYF.

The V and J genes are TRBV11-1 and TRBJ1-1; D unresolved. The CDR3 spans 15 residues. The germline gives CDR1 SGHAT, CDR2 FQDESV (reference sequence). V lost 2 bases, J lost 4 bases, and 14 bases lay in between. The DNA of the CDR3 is TGTGCCAGCAGCTTAACCCTCGAGGCGGGCACTGAAGCTTTCTTT. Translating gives CASSLTLEAGTEAFF.

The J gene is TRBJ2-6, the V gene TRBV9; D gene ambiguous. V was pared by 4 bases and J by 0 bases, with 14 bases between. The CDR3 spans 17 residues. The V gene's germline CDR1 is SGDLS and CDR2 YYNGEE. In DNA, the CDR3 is TGTGCCAGCAGCCCAGAGACATTTAGCTCTGGGGCCAACGTCCTGACTTTC. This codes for CASSPETFSSGANVLTF.

This CDR3 reads CASSPRDSYEQYF. In DNA, the CDR3 is TGTGCCAGCAGCCCTCGGGACAGCTACGAGCAGTACTTC. The V and J genes are TRBV9 and TRBJ2-5; 7 nucleotides align to TRBD1. TRBJ2-7 explains the end of the DNA better; the J call may be wrong. The CDR3 totals 13 residues. Germline V gene lookup returns CDR1 SGDLS and CDR2 YYNGEE.

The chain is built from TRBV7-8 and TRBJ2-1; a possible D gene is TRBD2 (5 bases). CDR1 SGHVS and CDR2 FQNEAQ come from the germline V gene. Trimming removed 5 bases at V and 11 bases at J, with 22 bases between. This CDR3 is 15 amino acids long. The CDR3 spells CASSIRTGERLKQFF. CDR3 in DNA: TGTGCCAGCAGCATACGGACTGGGGAGAGACTGAAGCAGTTCTTC. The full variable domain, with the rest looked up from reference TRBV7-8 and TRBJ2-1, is GAGVSQSPRYKVAKRGQDVALRCDPISGHVSLFWYQQALGQGPEFLTYFQNEAQLDKSGLPSDRFFAERPEGSVSTLKIQRTQQEDSAVYLCASSIRTGERLKQFFGPGTRLTVL.

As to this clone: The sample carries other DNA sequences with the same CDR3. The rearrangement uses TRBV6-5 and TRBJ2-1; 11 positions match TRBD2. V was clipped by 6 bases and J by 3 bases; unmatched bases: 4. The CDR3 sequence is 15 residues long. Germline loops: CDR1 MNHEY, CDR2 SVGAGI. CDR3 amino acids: CASSPGTSGYNEQFF. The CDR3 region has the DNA TGTGCCAGCAGCCCCGGGACTAGCGGCTACAATGAGCAGTTCTTC.

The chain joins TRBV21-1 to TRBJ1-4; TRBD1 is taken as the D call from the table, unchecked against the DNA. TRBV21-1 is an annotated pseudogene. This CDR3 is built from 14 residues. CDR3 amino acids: CASSSQGGNEKLFF. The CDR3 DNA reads TGTGCCAGCAGCTCCCAGGGGGGAAATGAAAAACTGTTTTTT.

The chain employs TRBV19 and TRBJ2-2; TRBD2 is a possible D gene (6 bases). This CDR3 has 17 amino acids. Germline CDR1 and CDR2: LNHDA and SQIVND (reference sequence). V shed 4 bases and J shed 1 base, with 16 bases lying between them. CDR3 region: CASSTLSLGLNTGELFF. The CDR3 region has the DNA TGTGCCAGTAGTACACTGAGCCTGGGACTGAACACCGGGGAGCTGTTTTTT.

Here the CDR3 reads CASSVGGVGTDTQYF. CDR3 sequence (DNA): TGTGCCAGCAGTGTCGGAGGGGTGGGCACAGATACGCAGTATTTT. The chain employs TRBV25-1 and TRBJ2-3; tentatively, D is TRBD2 (6 bases). The CDR3 spans 15 residues. Trimming left V 4 bases short and J 1 base short, with 12 bases between. Germline V CDR1 and CDR2: MGHDK, SYGVNS.

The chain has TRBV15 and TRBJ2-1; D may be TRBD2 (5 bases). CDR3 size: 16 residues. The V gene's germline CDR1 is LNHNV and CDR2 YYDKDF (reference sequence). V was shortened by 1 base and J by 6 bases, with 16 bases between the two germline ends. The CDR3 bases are TGTGCCACCAGCAGAGGGAGGAGCTCCGACTTCAATGAGCAGTTCTTC. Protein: CATSRGRSSDFNEQFF.